The clone carrying this T cell receptor (beta chain) was seen more than once but under ten times. This sample stems from a study of blood T cell repertoires in COVID-19. The CDR3 length is 14 residues. Germline lookup yields CDR1 SGHRS and CDR2 YFSETQ. Unmatched junction bases numbered 7, after V lost 4 bases and J lost 5 bases. Clones were sequenced by immunoSEQ multiplex PCR, and TCRdb holds only the in-frame ones, with some missing. This sample has 350,000 to 400,000 clones, with roughly nine tenths found just once. The sequenced material came from PBMCs or T cells enriched from blood (not recorded which). The chain has TRBV5-1 and TRBJ1-2; 8 bases match TRBD1. The receptor was derived from a middle-aged woman who had been exposed to COVID-19. CDR3: CASSPRTGQYGYTF. The DNA of the CDR3 is TGCGCCAGCAGCCCCCGGACAGGGCAGTATGGCTACACCTTC.